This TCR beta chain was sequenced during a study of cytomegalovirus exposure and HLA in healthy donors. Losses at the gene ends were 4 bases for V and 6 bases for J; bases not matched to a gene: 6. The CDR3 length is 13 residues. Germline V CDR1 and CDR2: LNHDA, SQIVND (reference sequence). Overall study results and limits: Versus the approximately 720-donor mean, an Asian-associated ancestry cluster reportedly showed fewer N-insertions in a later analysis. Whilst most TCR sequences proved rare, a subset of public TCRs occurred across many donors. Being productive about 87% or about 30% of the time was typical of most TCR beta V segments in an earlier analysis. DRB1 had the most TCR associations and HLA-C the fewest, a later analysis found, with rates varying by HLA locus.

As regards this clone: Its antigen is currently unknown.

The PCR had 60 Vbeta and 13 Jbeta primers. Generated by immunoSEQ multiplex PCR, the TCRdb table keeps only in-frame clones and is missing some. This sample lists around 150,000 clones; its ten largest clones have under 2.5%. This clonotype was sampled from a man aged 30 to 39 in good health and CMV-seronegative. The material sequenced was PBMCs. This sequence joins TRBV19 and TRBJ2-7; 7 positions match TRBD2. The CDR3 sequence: CASSTSGGLEQYF. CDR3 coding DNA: TGTGCCAGTAGTACTAGCGGAGGGCTCGAGCAGTACTTC. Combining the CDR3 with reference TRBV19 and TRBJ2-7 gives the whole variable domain DGGITQSPKYLFRKEGQNVTLSCEQNLNHDAMYWYRQDPGQGLRLIYYSQIVNDFQKGDIAEGYSVSREKKESFPLTVTSAQKNPTAFYLCASSTSGGLEQYFGPGTRLTVT.